This passage covers 23 T cell receptor beta chains from one sample sequenced in a study of T cell responses to AZD1222 COVID-19 vaccine. Some clones are missing from TCRdb's copy, which holds only in-frame ones; the method was immunoSEQ multiplex PCR. This table holds 130,000 or so clones, just over 85% found once. The sample consisted of peripheral blood, taken on day 0 of AZD1222 vaccination. Receptors were obtained from an adult in good health.

The genes are TRBV5-1 and TRBJ2-1; 7 bases are shared with TRBD2. Germline CDR1 and CDR2: SGHRS and YFSETQ. The CDR3 consists of 16 residues. V lost 4 bases to trimming and J lost 4 bases; unmatched junction nucleotides: 11. Here the CDR3 reads CASSLARSGPYNEQFF. CDR3 DNA: TGCGCCAGCAGCCTGGCCCGTAGCGGGCCGTACAATGAGCAGTTCTTC.

The rearrangement joins TRBV4-2 to TRBJ2-1, with D maybe TRBD2 (7 bases). This CDR3 comprises 16 residues. Per germline, CDR1 LGHNA and CDR2 YNFKEQ. V lost 2 bases and J lost 12, with 23 bases in between. The CDR3: CASSQPRGAGPIGQFF. CDR3 nucleotides: TGTGCCAGCAGCCAACCCCGGGGGGCGGGACCGATCGGGCAGTTCTTC.

This clone was detected only a few times. The gene calls are TRBV28 and TRBJ2-3, with D perhaps TRBD2 (6 bases). The V and J ends lost 7 bases and 3 bases respectively, with 14 bases between them. CDR1 and CDR2 from the germline V gene are MDHEN and SYDVKM. The CDR3 has 14 residues. DNA for the CDR3: TGTGCCAGCAAACGGGGACTCTTAACAGATACGCAGTATTTT. It translates to CASKRGLLTDTQYF. The full variable domain, its missing parts supplied by reference TRBV28 and TRBJ2-3, is DVKVTQSSRYLVKRTGEKVFLECVQDMDHENMFWYRQDPGLGLRLIYFSYDVKMKEKGDIPEGYSVSREKKERFSLILESASTNQTSMYLCASKRGLLTDTQYFGPGTRLTVL.

This rearrangement joins TRBV19 to TRBJ1-4; no definite D call. This CDR3 spans 15 amino acids. Germline CDR1 and CDR2: LNHDA and SQIVND (reference sequence). V dropped 7 bases and J dropped 2 bases, with 14 bases sitting between them. CDR3 sequence reads: CASTRSGPTNEKLFF. Written as DNA, the CDR3 is TGTGCCAGTACTAGATCGGGTCCGACTAATGAAAAACTGTTTTTT.

The chain is built from TRBV3-1 (or the pseudogene TRBV3-2) and TRBJ2-3, with TRBD2 matching 10 bases. This CDR3 is 18 amino acids long. The germline gives CDR1 LGHDT, CDR2 YNNKEL (reference sequence). Trimming removed 5 bases from V and 4 bases from J; junction bases left unmatched: 15. The CDR3 DNA follows: TGTGCCAGCAGCTCTCACTACGGGTCTAGCGGGAGTTCAGATACGCAGTATTTT. It is translated as CASSSHYGSSGSSDTQYF.

This chain uses TRBV25-1 with TRBJ2-5; TRBD2 aligns across 7 bases. This CDR3 contains 13 residues. V trimming: 6 bases; J trimming: 4 bases; junction bases outside the gene matches: 5. CDR1 MGHDK and CDR2 SYGVNS come from the germline V gene. As DNA, the CDR3 is TGTGCCAGCAGCCCCTTAGCGGGAGAGACCCAGTACTTC. This gives the protein CASSPLAGETQYF.

At least ten counts were recorded for this clone. The rearrangement joins TRBV3-1 (or the pseudogene TRBV3-2) to TRBJ2-7; a possible D gene is TRBD1 (5 bases). CDR3 size: 14 residues. Germline V lookup: CDR1 LGHDT, CDR2 YNNKEL (reference sequence). The V and J ends lost 5 bases and 3 bases respectively, with 14 bases between them. The CDR3 DNA reads as TGTGCCAGCAGCGGCTGGACAAAAAACTACGAGCAGTACTTC. It specifies CASSGWTKNYEQYF.

The chain uses TRBV27 and TRBJ2-3, with 11 bases lining up with TRBD2. V shed 6 bases and J 4 bases; nucleotides not matched to a gene: 6. The CDR3 is 15 amino acids. Germline CDR1 MNHEY, CDR2 SMNVEV (reference sequence). CDR3 sequence (DNA): TGTGCCAGCAGCTATACTAGCGGGAGTGCAGATACGCAGTATTTT. It specifies CASSYTSGSADTQYF.

The J gene is TRBJ2-1, the V gene TRBV5-5, with 9 nucleotides matching TRBD2. The V gene end was trimmed by 1 base and the J gene end by 10 bases; junction bases not matched to a gene: 9. CDR3 size: 15 residues. Germline V gene data show CDR1 as SGHKS and CDR2 as YYEKEE (reference sequence). CDR3 in amino acids: CASSLIAGGPGEQFF. The DNA for the CDR3 is TGTGCCAGCAGCTTGATCGCGGGAGGGCCCGGGGAGCAGTTCTTC.

The V gene is TRBV7-2, the J gene TRBJ1-4; D not resolved. Germline V gives CDR1 SGHTA, CDR2 FQGNSA. Trimming pared 2 bases from V and 0 bases from J, leaving 13 bases between. The CDR3 runs 17 residues. The CDR3 region has the DNA TGTGCCAGCAGCTTACAACAGCTCTATACAACTAATGAAAAACTGTTTTTT. Translated: CASSLQQLYTTNEKLFF.

V gene TRBV6-5 combines with J gene TRBJ2-7; possible D gene TRBD2, 6 bases. Between the trimmed V and J ends, which lost 7 bases and 3 bases, there was a span of 16 bases. Germline V gene sequence: CDR1 MNHEY, CDR2 SVGAGI. This CDR3 is 14 amino acids long. The CDR3 coding sequence is TGTGCCAGCACCCTGAACGGGGACTTCTACGAGCAGTACTTC. Translating it yields CASTLNGDFYEQYF.

This clone occurred a few times. The J gene is TRBJ1-3, the V gene TRBV7-9, with TRBD1 as a possible D gene (5 bases). The CDR3 runs 17 residues. Trimming shortened V by 5 bases and J by 0 bases, and 17 bases separated the two germline ends. Germline V gene lookup returns CDR1 SEHNR and CDR2 FQNEAQ (reference sequence). CDR3 in amino acids: CASSPYPGVSSGNTIYF. The CDR3, as DNA: TGTGCCAGCAGCCCCTATCCGGGGGTCAGCTCTGGAAACACCATATATTTT.

On this clone: Other DNA sequences within the sample encode an identical CDR3. The V gene is TRBV11-2, the J gene TRBJ1-3; D ambiguous. The length of the CDR3 is 12 residues. The germline gives CDR1 SGHAT, CDR2 FQNNGV. Trimming removed 1 base from V and 4 bases from J, with 2 bases in between. The CDR3 spells CASSLAGNTIYF. CDR3 coding DNA: TGTGCCAGCAGCTTAGCAGGAAACACCATATATTTT.

V is TRBV9 and J is TRBJ2-1, with 16 bases matching TRBD2. This CDR3 contains 19 residues. From germline, CDR1 is SGDLS and CDR2 YYNGEE. The junction had 5 bases not matched to a gene; V was cut back by 0 bases and J by 2 bases. As DNA, the CDR3 is TGTGCCAGCAGCGTAGAGGGACTAGCGGGGGGGCAGACCTACAATGAGCAGTTCTTC. Amino acids: CASSVEGLAGGQTYNEQFF.

The chain uses TRBV29-1 and TRBJ1-1; tentatively, D is TRBD1 (6 bases). CDR1 SQVTM and CDR2 ANQGSEA come from the germline V gene. The CDR3 consists of 13 residues. V dropped 7 bases and J dropped 0 bases, with 12 bases sitting between them. CDR3 amino acids: CSGVGDMNTEAFF. CDR3 nucleotides: TGCAGCGGCGTTGGGGACATGAACACTGAAGCTTTCTTT. Full variable domain (remainder filled in from reference TRBV29-1 and TRBJ1-1): SAVISQKPSRDICQRGTSLTIQCQVDSQVTMMFWYRQQPGQSLTLIATANQGSEATYESGFVIDKFPISRPNLTFSTLTVSNMSPEDSSIYLCSGVGDMNTEAFFGQGTRLTVV.

The V call is TRBV5-1, the J call TRBJ1-4; D not certain. The CDR3 contains 16 residues. CDR1 and CDR2 (germline): SGHRS, YFSETQ. V gave up 0 bases and J gave up 0 bases, with 9 bases separating them. CDR3 sequence reads: CASSLGVSSTNEKLFF. The CDR3 region has the DNA TGCGCCAGCAGCTTGGGAGTCAGTTCAACTAATGAAAAACTGTTTTTT.

The genes are TRBV9 and TRBJ2-5; 12 bases match TRBD2. The V gene end was trimmed by 4 bases and the J gene end by 3 bases; junction bases not matched to a gene: 7. Germline V gene lookup returns CDR1 SGDLS and CDR2 YYNGEE. CDR3 length equals 16 residues. Written as DNA, the CDR3 is TGTGCCAGCAGCACTTCGCTAGCGGGGGGGAAAGAGACCCAGTACTTC. This translates into CASSTSLAGGKETQYF.

V gene TRBV6-5 combines with J gene TRBJ1-2; no reliable D call. Germline CDR1 and CDR2: MNHEY and SVGAGI. The V end lost 6 bases, the J end lost 4 bases, and 15 bases lay between the germline ends. The CDR3 is made up of 14 amino acids. The CDR3 nucleotides are TGTGCCAGCAGCCCCACCGGACGGGCCTATGGCTACACCTTC. It yields the protein CASSPTGRAYGYTF.

This clone has a handful of counts. J is TRBJ1-1 and V is TRBV5-4, with D hard to call. The CDR3 extends over 14 amino acids. Deletions cut 3 bases from V and 3 bases from J, with 12 bases between. CDR1 is SGHNT, CDR2 YYREEE, per germline (reference sequence). CDR3 coding DNA: TGTGCCAGCAGCTCCTGGGCGGGAGACACTGAAGCTTTCTTT. It codes for CASSSWAGDTEAFF.

The chain couples TRBV7-9 to TRBJ1-1; tentatively, D is TRBD1 (6 bases). Germline CDR1 reads SEHNR; CDR2 reads FQNEAQ (reference sequence). This CDR3 spans 15 amino acids. Trimming removed 4 bases at V and 2 bases at J, with 14 bases between. As DNA, the CDR3 is TGTGCCAGCAGCTCCGATTCCGGGACAAACACTGAAGCTTTCTTT. It is translated as CASSSDSGTNTEAFF.

The chain is built from TRBV2 and TRBJ1-2; TRBD1 matches 7 bases. CDR3 size: 12 residues. V lost 3 bases, J lost 9 bases, and 4 bases stayed unmatched. Germline V CDR1 and CDR2: SNHLY, FYNNEI. As DNA, the CDR3 is TGTGCCAGCAGTGACAGGACAGGCAGCTACACCTTC. It codes for CASSDRTGSYTF. Looking up the rest from reference TRBV2 and TRBJ1-2 gives the full variable domain: EPEVTQTPSHQVTQMGQEVILRCVPISNHLYFYWYRQILGQKVEFLVSFYNNEISEKSEIFDDQFSVERPDGSNFTLKIRSTKLEDSAMYFCASSDRTGSYTFGSGTRLTVV.

The chain is built from TRBV11-3 and TRBJ1-1; D gene ambiguous. CDR1 and CDR2 from the germline V gene are SGHNT and YENEEA. Trimming removed 6 bases from V and 3 bases from J, with 11 bases in between. The CDR3 loop spans 13 amino acids. The CDR3 DNA reads as TGTGCCAGCAGTCAACACTTGGACACTGAAGCTTTCTTT. Protein sequence: CASSQHLDTEAFF.

The chain employs TRBV19 and TRBJ1-4; 7 positions agree with TRBD1. The germline V gene has CDR1 LNHDA and CDR2 SQIVND (reference sequence). The CDR3 runs to 16 residues. Trimming removed 1 base from V and 8 bases from J; junction bases left unmatched: 10. CDR3 in amino acids: CASSIVPGGIPEKLFF. In DNA, the CDR3 is TGTGCCAGTAGTATAGTGCCAGGGGGGATACCGGAAAAACTGTTTTTT.